The TCR beta chain under discussion was sequenced for a study of blood T cell repertoires in COVID-19. Study at large: The study drew acute and convalescent COVID-19 samples from the United States, Italy and Spain. The cDNA or gDNA used as material had been derived from T cells, B-cell-depleted T cells, or PBMCs.

Repertoires were generated with immunoSEQ multiplex PCR, while TCRdb's copy carries only in-frame clones and drops some. This sample has 400,000 to 450,000 clones, with over 75% found just once. This clone was observed a single time. The J segment lost 4 bases and the V segment lost 5 bases, leaving 5 bases of the junction unmatched. The CDR3 has 15 amino acids. The germline V gene encodes CDR1 SGHNT and CDR2 YYREEE (reference sequence). This receptor was taken from a woman between 40 and 55 years old with COVID-19, enrolled during active disease. V and J are TRBV5-4 and TRBJ2-1; 11 bases fit TRBD2. The sequencing sample was made of peripheral blood. CDR3 in amino acids: CASSRTSGFYNEQFF. CDR3 DNA: TGTGCCAGCAGTCGGACTAGCGGGTTTTACAATGAGCAGTTCTTC. The full variable domain, rest sourced from reference TRBV5-4 and TRBJ2-1, is ETGVTQSPTHLIKTRGQQVTLRCSSQSGHNTVSWYQQALGQGPQFIFQYYREEENGRGNFPPRFSGLQFPNYSSELNVNALELDDSALYLCASSRTSGFYNEQFFGPGTRLTVL.